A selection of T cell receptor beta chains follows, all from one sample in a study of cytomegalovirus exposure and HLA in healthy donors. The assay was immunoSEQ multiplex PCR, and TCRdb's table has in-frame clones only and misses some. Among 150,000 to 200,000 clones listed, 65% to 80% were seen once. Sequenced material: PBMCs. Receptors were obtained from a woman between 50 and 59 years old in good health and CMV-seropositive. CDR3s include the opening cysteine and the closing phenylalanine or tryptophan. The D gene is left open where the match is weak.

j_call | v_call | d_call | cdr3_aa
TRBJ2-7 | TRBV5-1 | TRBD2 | CASSSSGGSYEQYF
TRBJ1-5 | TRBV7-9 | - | CASSLAHNQPQHF
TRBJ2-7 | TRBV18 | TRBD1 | CASSPTGQGAFYEQYF
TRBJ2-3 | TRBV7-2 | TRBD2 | CASSVGLAGTTDTQYF
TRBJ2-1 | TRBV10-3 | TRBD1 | CAIRRQGAEGTYNEQFF
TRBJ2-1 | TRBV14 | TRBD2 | CASSRLGLAGGSPKFF
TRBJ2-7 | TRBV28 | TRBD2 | CASSSSGRNSYEQYF
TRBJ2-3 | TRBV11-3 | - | CASSHDGGGQADTQYF
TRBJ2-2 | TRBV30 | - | CAWRGIDTPSIIGELFF
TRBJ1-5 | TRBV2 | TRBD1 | CASSTRTGDQPQHF
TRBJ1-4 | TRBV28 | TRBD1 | CATGWGQGHEKLFF
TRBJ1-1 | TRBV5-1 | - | CASSFTVMNTEAFF
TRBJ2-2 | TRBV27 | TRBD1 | CASRTQGNGELFF
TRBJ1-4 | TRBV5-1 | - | CASSLGSATNEKLFF
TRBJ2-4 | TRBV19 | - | CASSIGGGLAKNIQYF
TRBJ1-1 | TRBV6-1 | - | CASSESGMNTEAFF
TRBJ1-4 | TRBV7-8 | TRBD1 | CASSTRQGTLAEKLFF
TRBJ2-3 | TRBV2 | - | CASSVTLRDTQYF